Below are 19 T cell receptor beta chains sequenced from a single sample in a study of blood T cell repertoires in COVID-19. Sequencing was performed with immunoSEQ multiplex PCR; in TCRdb, only in-frame clones are kept and a portion is missing. The sample gives under 85,000 clones, 70% to 85% of which show up once; more than 10% is in the top ten. The sample consisted of peripheral blood. Receptors originate from a man aged 45-60 years with COVID-19, enrolled during active disease.

The genes are TRBV5-4 and TRBJ2-3; TRBD2 matches at 12 bases. Germline CDR1 and CDR2: SGHNT and YYREEE (reference sequence). The V gene end was trimmed by 4 bases and the J gene end by 0 bases; junction bases not matched to a gene: 6. CDR3 size: 17 residues. The CDR3 loop is CASSKGLAGTSTDTQYF. In nucleotides, the CDR3 is TGTGCCAGCAGCAAAGGACTAGCGGGGACTAGCACAGATACGCAGTATTTT.

The chain links TRBV9 to TRBJ1-1; no clear D gene. Germline V gene sequence: CDR1 SGDLS, CDR2 YYNGEE. The CDR3 covers 14 residues. The V end lost 1 base, the J end lost 0 bases, and 7 bases lay between the germline ends. The CDR3 loop is CASSVTVMNTEAFF. The DNA for the CDR3 is TGTGCCAGCAGCGTAACAGTAATGAACACTGAAGCTTTCTTT.

The chain has TRBV19 and TRBJ2-6, with D maybe TRBD1 (6 bases). The CDR3 is 18 residues long. V was cut by 4 bases and J by 2 bases, with 18 bases left in between. The V gene's germline CDR1 is LNHDA and CDR2 SQIVND (reference sequence). As DNA, the CDR3 is TGTGCCAGTAGTAGAAAACTCAAAGGGACACCTGGGGCCAACGTCCTGACTTTC. Its protein product is CASSRKLKGTPGANVLTF.

The chain couples TRBV7-2 to TRBJ2-3; TRBD1 matches 11 bases. There are 16 residues in the CDR3. Germline V gene sequence: CDR1 SGHTA, CDR2 FQGNSA. Trimming cost V 4 bases and J 4 bases; bases outside gene matches: 7. CDR3 sequence reads: CASSSAPGQGADTQYF. CDR3 sequence (DNA): TGTGCCAGCAGCTCGGCACCGGGACAGGGGGCAGATACGCAGTATTTT.

This sequence joins TRBV12-3 or TRBV12-4 and TRBJ1-1; the D gene is possibly TRBD1 (5 bases). The CDR3 contains 12 residues. Trimming cost V 4 bases and J 3 bases, with 6 bases left between them. This CDR3 is CASSWGDTEAFF. CDR3 bases: TGTGCCAGCAGTTGGGGGGACACTGAAGCTTTCTTT.

The chain joins TRBV15 to TRBJ2-3; TRBD2 agrees at 11 bases. The V segment lost 1 base and the J segment 2 bases; nucleotides outside the gene matches: 5. Germline lookup yields CDR1 LNHNV and CDR2 YYDKDF (reference sequence). This CDR3 region has 17 residues. The CDR3 DNA reads as TGTGCCACCAGCAGAGGGCCGGGACTAGCGGACACAGATACGCAGTATTTT. Translation gives CATSRGPGLADTDTQYF. Using reference TRBV15 and TRBJ2-3 for the parts outside the CDR3, the full variable domain is DAMVIQNPRYQVTQFGKPVTLSCSQTLNHNVMYWYQQKSSQAPKLLFHYYDKDFNNEADTPDNFQSRRPNTSFCFLDIRSPGLGDTAMYLCATSRGPGLADTDTQYFGPGTRLTVL.

This rearrangement joins TRBV9 to TRBJ2-3; D perhaps matches TRBD1 (6 bases). CDR3 length equals 16 residues. Trimming left V 4 bases short and J 2 bases short, with 17 bases between. Germline lookup yields CDR1 SGDLS and CDR2 YYNGEE. CDR3 amino acids: CASSISPQGTTDTQYF. The CDR3 DNA reads TGTGCCAGCAGCATCTCCCCACAGGGTACCACAGATACGCAGTATTTT.

The chain recombines TRBV2 with TRBJ2-1; no clear D gene. The CDR3 spans 13 residues. Germline lookup yields CDR1 SNHLY and CDR2 FYNNEI. Trimming pared 6 bases from V and 3 bases from J, leaving 9 bases between. The CDR3 here is CASSYNNYNEQFF. The CDR3 nucleotides are TGTGCCAGCAGCTATAATAACTACAATGAGCAGTTCTTC.

This chain uses TRBV11-2 with TRBJ2-5; tentatively, D is TRBD1 (5 bases). Germline CDR1 SGHAT, CDR2 FQNNGV. V was pared by 1 base and J by 3 bases, with 12 bases between. This CDR3 is built from 15 residues. CDR3: CASSLGTLQKETQYF. CDR3 sequence (DNA): TGTGCCAGCAGCTTAGGGACACTGCAAAAAGAGACCCAGTACTTC.

The rearrangement joins TRBV5-5 to TRBJ2-6; D ambiguous. This CDR3 has 16 residues. The V and J ends lost 0 bases and 2 bases respectively, with 9 bases between them. The V gene's germline CDR1 is SGHKS and CDR2 YYEKEE (reference sequence). CDR3 sequence reads: CASSLALTAGANVLTF. In nucleotides, the CDR3 is TGTGCCAGCAGCTTGGCCCTGACTGCTGGGGCCAACGTCCTGACTTTC.

This clone was recorded once. The chain has TRBV7-9 and TRBJ2-2; 10 bases agree with TRBD1. Germline loops: CDR1 SEHNR, CDR2 FQNEAQ (reference sequence). J lost 7 bases, V lost 3 bases, and 11 bases had no gene match. The CDR3 has 17 residues. The CDR3 region is CASSFPAGTGEIGELFF. DNA for the CDR3: TGTGCCAGCAGCTTCCCGGCGGGGACAGGGGAAATCGGGGAGCTGTTTTTT.

This rearrangement joins TRBV18 to TRBJ2-7; D not certain. Germline lookup yields CDR1 KGHSH and CDR2 LQKENI. V lost 3 bases and J lost 5, with 5 bases in between. The CDR3 has 11 amino acids. The CDR3 sequence is CASSPGDEQYF. The CDR3 nucleotides are TGTGCCAGCTCACCGGGCGACGAGCAGTACTTC.

The chain recombines TRBV5-6 with TRBJ2-2, with 11 bases identical to TRBD2. The germline gives CDR1 SGHDT, CDR2 YYEEEE. The J segment lost 0 bases and the V segment lost 3 bases, leaving 4 bases of the junction unmatched. The CDR3 has 17 amino acids. The CDR3 loop is CASSWLAGGPNTGELFF. CDR3 sequence (DNA): TGTGCCAGCAGCTGGCTAGCGGGGGGACCGAACACCGGGGAGCTGTTTTTT.

The chain uses TRBV5-1 and TRBJ1-2; 9 nucleotides agree with TRBD1. Germline V lookup: CDR1 SGHRS, CDR2 YFSETQ. This CDR3 comprises 16 residues. The V and J ends lost 4 bases and 8 bases, in that order; junction bases with no gene match: 15. As DNA, the CDR3 is TGCGCCAGCAGCCGGCTTATACAGGGGGCGCAGGAGGGCTACACCTTC. It encodes CASSRLIQGAQEGYTF.

Only a few counts were recorded for this clone. This chain's CDR3 is CASSPSQGGSNQPQHF. The CDR3 bases are TGTGCCAGCTCACCTTCTCAGGGGGGAAGCAATCAGCCCCAGCATTTT. The chain combines TRBV18 with TRBJ1-5; 7 nucleotides line up with TRBD1. Germline loops: CDR1 KGHSH, CDR2 LQKENI. V was pared by 3 bases and J by 1 base, with 6 bases of the junction left unmatched. The CDR3 covers 16 residues.

A few counts support this clone. The CDR3 region has the DNA TGTGCCAGCAGCTCCATGGGCTTGATGAACACTGAAGCTTTCTTT. This gives the protein CASSSMGLMNTEAFF. This chain uses TRBV5-6 with TRBJ1-1; D not certain. With 3 bases removed from V and 0 bases from J, the gap between germline ends came to 12 bases. The CDR3 has 15 amino acids. Germline V CDR1 and CDR2: SGHDT, YYEEEE.

The chain uses TRBV5-1 and TRBJ2-3; a possible D gene is TRBD1 (5 bases). The V and J ends lost 4 bases and 2 bases respectively, with 11 bases between them. CDR3 length: 14 amino acids. Looked up from germline, CDR1 is SGHRS and CDR2 is YFSETQ. DNA of the CDR3: TGCGCCAGCAGCAGCCAGGGTAACACAGATACGCAGTATTTT. This encodes CASSSQGNTDTQYF.

The chain employs TRBV6-6 and TRBJ1-1; maybe TRBD1 (5 bases). Looked up from germline, CDR1 is MNHNY and CDR2 is SVGAGI (reference sequence). The V end was cut by 7 bases, the J end by 4 bases, with 22 bases between. The CDR3 has 16 amino acids. CDR3 sequence: CASKLTAPSQGTEAFF. Written as DNA, the CDR3 is TGTGCCAGCAAGCTGACAGCCCCGAGTCAGGGCACTGAAGCTTTCTTT.

The rearrangement uses TRBV5-4 and TRBJ1-2, with D maybe TRBD1 (6 bases). V lost 3 bases to trimming and J lost 2 bases, with 8 bases between them. The germline V gene encodes CDR1 SGHNT and CDR2 YYREEE (reference sequence). The CDR3 consists of 13 residues. In DNA, the CDR3 is TGTGCCAGCAGCTATGGACAGAACTATGGCTACACCTTC. This sequence encodes CASSYGQNYGYTF. The full variable domain, completed using reference TRBV5-4 and TRBJ1-2, is ETGVTQSPTHLIKTRGQQVTLRCSSQSGHNTVSWYQQALGQGPQFIFQYYREEENGRGNFPPRFSGLQFPNYSSELNVNALELDDSALYLCASSYGQNYGYTFGSGTRLTVV.